This T cell receptor (beta chain) was identified in a study of cytomegalovirus exposure and HLA in healthy donors. Study in general: A subsequent analysis stated that the 110 or so validation repertoires were run on the same platform as the roughly 670 first-cohort repertoires.

Germline V gene sequence: CDR1 SNHLY, CDR2 FYNNEI. This CDR3 is built from 13 residues. Losses at the gene ends were 8 bases for V and 4 bases for J; bases not matched to a gene: 5. Whole-study findings and limits: The study labeled more than 150 TCR beta chains cytomegalovirus-associated. Reportedly, diagnosis of cytomegalovirus status by the classifier showed high specificity and sensitivity.

The method was immunoSEQ multiplex PCR; TCRdb's version includes in-frame clones alone and lacks a portion of them. The sample has 150,000 or so clones; around four fifths are singletons. About this clone: Antigen unknown.

The donors were members of the validation cohort comprising some 130 subjects, separate from the roughly 700-subject first cohort. Sequencing was performed on PBMCs. The origin of this receptor is a man in his thirties or forties in good health and CMV-seropositive. This chain connects TRBV2 to TRBJ2-5; the match to TRBD2 covers 9 bases. CDR3 DNA sequence: TGTGCCAGCTCCGGACTAGCGAGAGAGACCCAGTACTTC. Translated, it gives CASSGLARETQYF. Combining the CDR3 with reference TRBV2 and TRBJ2-5 gives the whole variable domain EPEVTQTPSHQVTQMGQEVILRCVPISNHLYFYWYRQILGQKVEFLVSFYNNEISEKSEIFDDQFSVERPDGSNFTLKIRSTKLEDSAMYFCASSGLARETQYFGPGTRLLVL.